This TCR beta chain was found in a study of siplizumab effects on memory and regulatory T cells. Study results and limitations: Naive T cells were seemingly more diverse than memory cells, and major contributions to the alloresponse seemed to be made by them. Siplizumab produced a significant reduction in alloreactive sequences that were traceable to unstimulated CD4+ memory cells.

With regard to this clone: Its specificity is not known.

Germline values: CDR1 SGHRS, CDR2 YFSETQ. The CDR3 totals 14 residues. Between the trimmed V and J ends, which lost 4 bases and 3 bases, there was a span of 14 bases. About 10^5 TCR templates per sample were sequenced. The data were produced by immunoSEQ multiplex PCR, yet TCRdb's version contains in-frame clones alone and is incomplete. The sample holds tens of thousands of clones, around 97% seen once. This receptor was identified in a human donor in good health. The sequenced sample consisted of naive CD8+ T cells sorted from blood. This chain links TRBV5-1 with TRBJ2-7; the D is unclear. CDR3 in amino acids: CASSPGAGGYEQYF. The CDR3 DNA reads as TGCGCCAGCAGCCCAGGAGCAGGTGGCTACGAGCAGTACTTC.